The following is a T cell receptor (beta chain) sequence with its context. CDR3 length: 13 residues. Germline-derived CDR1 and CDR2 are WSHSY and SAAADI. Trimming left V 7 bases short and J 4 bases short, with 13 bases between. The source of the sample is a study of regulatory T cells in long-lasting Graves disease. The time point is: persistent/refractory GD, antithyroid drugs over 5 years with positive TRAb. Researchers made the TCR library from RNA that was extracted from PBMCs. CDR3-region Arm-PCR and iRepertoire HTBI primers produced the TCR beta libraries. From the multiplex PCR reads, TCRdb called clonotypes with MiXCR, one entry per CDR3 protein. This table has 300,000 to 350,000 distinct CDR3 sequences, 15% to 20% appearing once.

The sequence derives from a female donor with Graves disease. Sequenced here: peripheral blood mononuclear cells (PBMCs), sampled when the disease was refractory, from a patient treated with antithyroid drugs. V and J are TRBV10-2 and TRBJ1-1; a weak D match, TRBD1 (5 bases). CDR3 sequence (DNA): TGCGCCAGCATGGAAAGGGGAAGCACTGAAGCTTTCTTT. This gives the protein CASMERGSTEAFF.